These 9 T cell receptor beta chains were sequenced from one sample in a study of T cell responses to AZD1222 COVID-19 vaccine. Using immunoSEQ multiplex PCR, the repertoire was profiled, and TCRdb retains in-frame clones only, with some absent. The table has 95,000 to 150,000 clones, approximately 85% seen once; the top ten hold roughly 4.4%. The sequencing used peripheral blood, collected 28 days after the second AZD1222 dose. The source of these receptors is an adult who received the AZD1222 COVID-19 vaccine.

The V gene is TRBV25-1, the J gene TRBJ1-4; no clear D. The ends were cut back, 5 bases at V and 8 bases at J, with 18 bases in the middle. Germline V lookup: CDR1 MGHDK, CDR2 SYGVNS. CDR3 length: 15 residues. CDR3 amino acids: CASSWSQVGREKLFF. Written as DNA, the CDR3 is TGTGCCAGCAGTTGGTCTCAGGTCGGACGCGAAAAACTGTTTTTT.

The CDR3 sequence: CASSLAAGGPDSNQPQHF. CDR3 nucleotides: TGTGCCAGCAGCTTAGCGGCAGGGGGCCCCGATAGCAATCAGCCCCAGCATTTT. V gene TRBV7-6 combines with J gene TRBJ1-5; 8 bases match TRBD1. Germline values: CDR1 SGHVS, CDR2 FNYEAQ. V was clipped by 0 bases and J by 0 bases; unmatched bases: 7. This CDR3 is built from 18 residues.

This clone was seen only once. The chain couples TRBV7-9 to TRBJ2-7, with TRBD1 matching 9 bases. The CDR3 extends over 14 amino acids. With 6 bases clipped from V and 4 bases from J, the junction kept 7 bases outside the gene matches. CDR1 SEHNR and CDR2 FQNEAQ come from the germline V gene (reference sequence). In DNA form, the CDR3 reads TGTGCCAGCAGACCTTCCGGGACAGGGTACGAGCAGTACTTC. Protein product: CASRPSGTGYEQYF. The full variable domain, completed using reference TRBV7-9 and TRBJ2-7, is DTGVSQNPRHKITKRGQNVTFRCDPISEHNRLYWYRQTLGQGPEFLTYFQNEAQLEKSRLLSDRFSAERPKGSFSTLEIQRTEQGDSAMYLCASRPSGTGYEQYFGPGTRLTVT.

This clone was seen just once. The chain employs TRBV7-8 and TRBJ2-7; no firm D call. CDR1 and CDR2 (germline): SGHVS, FQNEAQ. CDR3 length: 11 amino acids. Trimming removed 5 bases from V and 7 bases from J, with 9 bases in between. CDR3 loop: CASSPGVEQYF. The CDR3 DNA follows: TGTGCCAGCAGCCCAGGAGTTGAGCAGTACTTC.

The chain links TRBV27 to TRBJ1-1, with D unclear. Germline CDR1 reads MNHEY; CDR2 reads SMNVEV (reference sequence). V lost 6 bases and J 2 bases, leaving 13 bases between the germline ends. The CDR3 is 14 amino acids. CDR3 amino acids: CASRPLEGNTEAFF. In DNA, the CDR3 is TGTGCCAGCAGGCCTCTGGAAGGAAACACTGAAGCTTTCTTT.

A few counts support this clone. The CDR3 protein is CASSSPSRQGGFQETQYF. CDR3 nucleotides: TGTGCCAGCAGTTCCCCCTCCCGACAAGGGGGTTTCCAAGAGACCCAGTACTTC. V gene TRBV27 combines with J gene TRBJ2-5, with D perhaps matching TRBD1 (6 bases). The CDR3 contains 18 residues. CDR1 is MNHEY and CDR2 is SMNVEV in the germline V gene (reference sequence). V was shortened by 4 bases and J by 1 base, with 22 bases between the two germline ends.

The V gene is TRBV30, the J gene TRBJ1-1; D may be TRBD1 (5 bases). V was trimmed by 0 bases and J by 0 bases, leaving 20 bases between them. The length of the CDR3 is 18 residues. Per germline, CDR1 GTSNPN and CDR2 SVGIG (reference sequence). CDR3 in amino acids: CAWSVRVGGYTMNTEAFF. CDR3 DNA: TGTGCCTGGAGTGTACGAGTTGGGGGGTATACCATGAACACTGAAGCTTTCTTT. The full variable domain, rest sourced from reference TRBV30 and TRBJ1-1, is SQTIHQWPATLVQPVGSPLSLECTVEGTSNPNLYWYRQAAGRGLQLLFYSVGIGQISSEVPQNLSASRPQDRQFILSSKKLLLSDSGFYLCAWSVRVGGYTMNTEAFFGQGTRLTVV.

The chain couples TRBV6-6 to TRBJ1-5, with D hard to call. Germline CDR1 reads MNHNY; CDR2 reads SVGAGI (reference sequence). The CDR3 sequence is 13 residues long. V was trimmed by 0 bases and J by 7 bases, leaving 7 bases between them. This CDR3 is CASSYSYDQPQHF. DNA of the CDR3: TGTGCCAGCAGTTACTCGTATGACCAGCCCCAGCATTTT.

The rearrangement links TRBV7-9 to TRBJ1-5; 9 positions agree with TRBD1. The CDR3 runs 12 residues. The trim removed 5 bases at V and 9 bases at J, leaving 2 bases unmatched. CDR1 is SEHNR and CDR2 is FQNEAQ in the germline V gene (reference sequence). This CDR3 reads CASSMTGGPQHF. The CDR3 DNA is TGTGCCAGCAGCATGACAGGGGGGCCCCAGCATTTT.